These T cell receptor beta chains were read from a single sample in a study of beta chain features in type 1 diabetes. Some clones are missing from TCRdb's copy, which holds only in-frame ones; the method was immunoSEQ multiplex PCR. The table includes 360,000 or so clones, about 20% detected once. What was sequenced was naive CD4+ T cells from blood. The receptor set was obtained from a woman aged 18 to 35 in good health. Each CDR3 is given with its conserved first and last residue. Fields, in order: clone size, J gene, CDR3 length, D gene, V gene, CDR3 DNA, CDR3 protein. A D gene is named only where the DNA matches it firmly. Clone size, where shown, is once, few, many, or a class for clones that have expanded.

few,TRBJ2-1,14,TRBD2,TRBV2,TGTGCCAGTAAACGGACTAGCAACACCCATGAGCAGTTCTTC,CASKRTSNTHEQFF
few,TRBJ2-1,15,TRBD2,TRBV7-9,TGTGCCAGCAGCTTATCTGCGGGGGGGCCAAATGAGCAGTTCTTC,CASSLSAGGPNEQFF
.,TRBJ2-5,13,.,TRBV5-4,TGTGCCAGCAGTTCACAGGCACAAGAGACCCAGTACTTC,CASSSQAQETQYF
.,TRBJ2-7,14,TRBD2,TRBV7-9,TGTGCCAGCAGCTCAACTAGCGGGAGTAGCGAGCAGTACTTC,CASSSTSGSSEQYF
.,TRBJ2-3,16,TRBD2,TRBV5-1,TGCGCCAGTAAGGATTTAGCGGGAGTGGGCACAGATACGCAGTATTTT,CASKDLAGVGTDTQYF
.,TRBJ2-7,13,.,TRBV11-2,TGTGCCAGCAGCTTGGCAGATCCTTACGAGCAGTACTTC,CASSLADPYEQYF
.,TRBJ1-1,14,.,TRBV6-5,TGTGCCAGCAGTCCTACTTCAAGAACCACTGAAGCTTTCTTT,CASSPTSRTTEAFF
.,TRBJ2-5,15,.,TRBV9,TGTGCCAGCAGCGTAGCTTCGGGGAAAAGAGAGACCCAGTACTTC,CASSVASGKRETQYF
few,TRBJ2-2,13,.,TRBV11-2,TGTGCCAGCAGCTTAGGATGGGAGCGGGAGCTGTTTTTT,CASSLGWERELFF
.,TRBJ2-5,15,TRBD2,TRBV5-1,TGCGCCAGCAGCTTGACTAGCGGGACCCAAGAGACCCAGTACTTC,CASSLTSGTQETQYF
.,TRBJ2-1,15,TRBD2,TRBV15,TGTGCCACCATGGGCGGGAGAACCTCCTACAATGAGCAGTTCTTC,CATMGGRTSYNEQFF
.,TRBJ2-4,15,.,TRBV27,TGTGCCAGCAGAGGCATGAGGGGGGCCAAAAACATTCAGTACTTC,CASRGMRGAKNIQYF
.,TRBJ2-3,17,TRBD2,TRBV9,TGTGCCAGCAGCGTCACCCTAGCGGGCGGGGCGGGTGATACGCAGTATTTT,CASSVTLAGGAGDTQYF
.,TRBJ2-7,17,TRBD2,TRBV6-1,TGTGCCAGCAGTGCAGGGGCTAGCGGGCCGAGCTCCTACGAGCAGTACTTC,CASSAGASGPSSYEQYF
few,TRBJ2-7,17,TRBD1,TRBV14,TGTGCCAGCAGCCCTTTGTTATCGGGACAGAGCTCCTACGAGCAGTACTTC,CASSPLLSGQSSYEQYF
few,TRBJ2-6,16,TRBD2,TRBV30,TGTGCCTGGAGTTGGCGGGGGAGCTCTGGGGCCAACGTCCTGACTTTC,CAWSWRGSSGANVLTF
.,TRBJ1-3,18,TRBD1,TRBV4-1,TGCGCCAGCAGCCGAGGGACAGGGACCCTTAGCTCTGGAAACACCATATATTTT,CASSRGTGTLSSGNTIYF
.,TRBJ2-1,15,TRBD2,TRBV11-2,TGTGCCAGCAGCTTAGGACTAGCGGGGGACAATGAGCAGTTCTTC,CASSLGLAGDNEQFF
few,TRBJ2-3,17,TRBD2,TRBV7-2,TGTGCCAGCAGCCTTACTTGGGAGCGGGGGGGCACAGATACGCAGTATTTT,CASSLTWERGGTDTQYF
.,TRBJ2-7,13,.,TRBV30,TGTGCCTGGAGTAAGGGACTTTCCTACGAGCAGTACTTC,CAWSKGLSYEQYF
.,TRBJ2-7,15,TRBD1,TRBV18,TGTGCCAGCTCACCCGGGGACAGGGGTCAACACGAGCAGTACTTC,CASSPGDRGQHEQYF
.,TRBJ1-2,13,.,TRBV9,TGTGCCTGCAGTCCGGGAGCTAACTATGGCTACACCTTC,CACSPGANYGYTF
few,TRBJ2-5,17,TRBD2,TRBV19,TGTGCCAGTAGTCCAAGAGGGCCGGGACTAGCGCAAGAGACCCAGTACTTC,CASSPRGPGLAQETQYF
.,TRBJ2-2,13,.,TRBV30,TGTGCCTGGAGTTGGACTAACACCGGGGAGCTGTTTTTT,CAWSWTNTGELFF
.,TRBJ2-3,16,.,TRBV18,TGTGCCAGCTCACCATCCCAACACCTTAGCACAGATACGCAGTATTTT,CASSPSQHLSTDTQYF
few,TRBJ2-7,15,.,TRBV15,TGTGCCACCAGCAGAGATCCGGCTATCGGGTACGAGCAGTACTTC,CATSRDPAIGYEQYF
.,TRBJ2-7,14,.,TRBV9,TGTGCCAGCAGCGTAGATGTAGCGCGTAACGAGCAGTACTTC,CASSVDVARNEQYF